These 18 T cell receptor beta chains were sequenced from one sample in a study of blood T cell repertoires in COVID-19. The method was immunoSEQ multiplex PCR; TCRdb's version includes in-frame clones alone and lacks a portion of them. Among about 35,000 clones listed, roughly 82% were seen once. The sequenced sample was peripheral blood. These receptors were collected from an elderly man with active or convalescent COVID-19.

This chain joins TRBV28 and TRBJ1-4; D is unclear. The CDR3 consists of 16 residues. The V gene's germline CDR1 is MDHEN and CDR2 SYDVKM. V lost 5 bases and J 8 bases, leaving 21 bases between the germline ends. CDR3 nucleotides: TGTGCCAGCAGTCACCTCTTGGGAGGGAGTGGAGAAAAACTGTTTTTT. Residues: CASSHLLGGSGEKLFF. Looking up the rest from reference TRBV28 and TRBJ1-4 gives the full variable domain: DVKVTQSSRYLVKRTGEKVFLECVQDMDHENMFWYRQDPGLGLRLIYFSYDVKMKEKGDIPEGYSVSREKKERFSLILESASTNQTSMYLCASSHLLGGSGEKLFFGSGTQLSVL.

The chain recombines TRBV19 with TRBJ1-1; 8 bases match TRBD1. The V gene's germline CDR1 is LNHDA and CDR2 SQIVND (reference sequence). The V segment lost 8 bases and the J segment 1 base; nucleotides outside the gene matches: 12. The CDR3 sequence is 16 residues long. CDR3 in amino acids: CASRQATGARNTEAFF. As DNA, the CDR3 is TGTGCCAGTCGCCAGGCGACAGGGGCTAGGAACACTGAAGCTTTCTTT.

The chain uses TRBV6-5 and TRBJ1-1; D gene uncertain. The CDR3 runs to 13 residues. Trimming stripped 7 bases from V and 4 bases from J, with 13 bases between. CDR1 and CDR2 (germline): MNHEY, SVGAGI. The CDR3 here is CASIRGLGTEAFF. CDR3 in DNA: TGTGCCAGCATCCGGGGATTAGGCACTGAAGCTTTCTTT.

This chain uses TRBV6-5 with TRBJ1-1, with 12 bases lining up with TRBD1. V shed 6 bases, J shed 1 base, and the junction held 3 bases outside the gene matches. Germline values: CDR1 MNHEY, CDR2 SVGAGI. The CDR3 is 15 amino acids. The CDR3 loop is CASRAGQGANTEAFF. CDR3 DNA sequence: TGTGCCAGCAGAGCGGGACAGGGGGCGAACACTGAAGCTTTCTTT.

The rearrangement links TRBV20-1 to TRBJ1-1; possibly TRBD1 for D (5 bases). CDR3 size: 11 residues. V shed 4 bases and J shed 7 bases, with 10 bases lying between them. CDR1 is DFQATT, CDR2 SNEGSKA, per germline (reference sequence). The CDR3 here is CSATRDFEAFF. DNA for the CDR3: TGCAGTGCTACCCGGGACTTTGAAGCTTTCTTT.

V is TRBV5-5 and J is TRBJ2-5, with TRBD1 matching 9 bases. This CDR3 comprises 15 residues. CDR1 SGHKS and CDR2 YYEKEE come from the germline V gene (reference sequence). J gave up 5 bases and V 3 bases, and 8 bases lay outside the gene matches. CDR3 protein: CASSSGTGHSETQYF. In DNA form, the CDR3 reads TGTGCCAGCAGCTCCGGGACAGGGCATTCGGAGACCCAGTACTTC. Full variable domain (rest looked up from reference TRBV5-5 and TRBJ2-5): DAGVTQSPTHLIKTRGQQVTLRCSPISGHKSVSWYQQVLGQGPQFIFQYYEKEERGRGNFPDRFSARQFPNYSSELNVNALLLGDSALYLCASSSGTGHSETQYFGPGTRLLVL.

J is TRBJ1-4 and V is TRBV5-1, with TRBD1 matching 7 bases. The CDR3 is made up of 14 amino acids. In germline, CDR1 is SGHRS, CDR2 YFSETQ. The V and J ends lost 0 bases and 7 bases, in that order; junction bases with no gene match: 3. The DNA for the CDR3 is TGCGCCAGCAGCTTGGCAAACAGGGGTGAAAAACTGTTTTTT. Its translation: CASSLANRGEKLFF.

This clone came up a few times. CDR3 DNA sequence: TGTGCCAGCAGTTCAAACAGGGAGGATACGCAGTATTTT. As protein: CASSSNREDTQYF. The gene calls are TRBV28 and TRBJ2-3; possible D gene TRBD1, 6 bases. V was cut by 4 bases and J by 6 bases, with 11 bases left in between. Germline CDR1 MDHEN, CDR2 SYDVKM. The CDR3 length is 13 residues.

V usage is TRBV19 and J usage is TRBJ1-5, with TRBD1 as a possible D gene (6 bases). With 6 bases removed from V and 5 bases from J, the gap between germline ends came to 11 bases. Germline V gene sequence: CDR1 LNHDA, CDR2 SQIVND (reference sequence). The CDR3 spans 13 residues. The CDR3 region is CASSKGVDQPQHF. The CDR3 DNA follows: TGTGCCAGTAGCAAGGGGGTGGATCAGCCCCAGCATTTT.

The gene calls are TRBV6-5 and TRBJ1-5; tentative D call: TRBD1 (6 bases). Trimming left V 5 bases short and J 3 bases short, with 11 bases between. Per germline, CDR1 MNHEY and CDR2 SVGAGI. The CDR3 covers 14 residues. CDR3 DNA: TGTGCCAGCAGTCTACAGGGTTACAATCAGCCCCAGCATTTT. Encoded protein: CASSLQGYNQPQHF.

The chain links TRBV5-4 to TRBJ2-1; 7 nucleotides agree with TRBD2. Trimming took 4 bases from V and 7 from J; bases not matched to a gene: 8. Looked up from germline, CDR1 is SGHNT and CDR2 is YYREEE (reference sequence). This CDR3 region has 14 residues. DNA of the CDR3: TGTGCCAGCAGCCAACTGCGCGGGAGTAATGAGCAGTTCTTC. Translation: CASSQLRGSNEQFF.

The chain employs TRBV11-2 and TRBJ2-5; D may be TRBD2 (5 bases). CDR1 SGHAT and CDR2 FQNNGV come from the germline V gene. This CDR3 spans 15 amino acids. The V end lost 1 base, the J end lost 5 bases, and 14 bases lay between the germline ends. Written as DNA, the CDR3 is TGTGCCAGCAGCTTAGTACGGGGTATTCGGGAGACCCAGTACTTC. Translated, it gives CASSLVRGIRETQYF.

The V and J genes are TRBV2 and TRBJ1-5; perhaps TRBD1 as D (5 bases). V shed 2 bases and J shed 4 bases, with 9 bases lying between them. This CDR3 spans 14 amino acids. From germline, CDR1 is SNHLY and CDR2 FYNNEI. CDR3 region: CASSEQGLNQPQHF. The CDR3 DNA follows: TGTGCCAGCAGTGAACAGGGTCTTAATCAGCCCCAGCATTTT.

J is TRBJ1-1 and V is TRBV6-6, with D unresolved. The V end was cut by 6 bases, the J end by 3 bases, with 5 bases between. Germline V gives CDR1 MNHNY, CDR2 SVGAGI (reference sequence). The CDR3 is made up of 11 amino acids. CDR3 sequence reads: CASRSDTEAFF. DNA for the CDR3: TGTGCCAGCAGATCAGACACTGAAGCTTTCTTT.

The rearrangement uses TRBV6-5 and TRBJ2-3, with a tentative D call TRBD2 (6 bases). Between the trimmed V and J ends, which lost 4 bases and 6 bases, there was a span of 17 bases. The CDR3 runs to 15 residues. The germline V gene encodes CDR1 MNHEY and CDR2 SVGAGI. The CDR3 DNA reads as TGTGCCAGCAGTTCCCGCCTAGCGAACGATGATACGCAGTATTTT. Protein sequence: CASSSRLANDDTQYF.

V gene TRBV29-1 combines with J gene TRBJ1-5; D remains ambiguous. Germline V gene sequence: CDR1 SQVTM, CDR2 ANQGSEA. The CDR3 runs 15 residues. V was shortened by 6 bases and J by 0 bases, with 15 bases between the two germline ends. CDR3 in amino acids: CSVCSPTFSNQPQHF. The CDR3 coding sequence is TGCAGCGTATGTAGTCCCACCTTTAGCAATCAGCCCCAGCATTTT.

The chain has TRBV18 and TRBJ1-2; 8 bases match TRBD1. The CDR3 is made up of 16 amino acids. The germline gives CDR1 KGHSH, CDR2 LQKENI. J lost 7 bases, V lost 3 bases, and 13 bases had no gene match. This chain's CDR3 is CASSPLGQGGEGGYTF. The CDR3 coding sequence is TGTGCCAGCTCACCCCTAGGACAGGGAGGAGAGGGTGGCTACACCTTC. Together with reference TRBV18 and TRBJ1-2, the CDR3 gives the full variable domain: NAGVMQNPRHLVRRRGQEARLRCSPMKGHSHVYWYRQLPEEGLKFMVYLQKENIIDESGMPKERFSAEFPKEGPSILRIQQVVRGDSAAYFCASSPLGQGGEGGYTFGSGTRLTVV.

The chain has TRBV11-2 and TRBJ1-1; D unresolved. V gave up 3 bases and J gave up 2 bases, with 7 bases separating them. This CDR3 comprises 13 residues. Germline values: CDR1 SGHAT, CDR2 FQNNGV. CDR3 amino acids: CASSFQENTEAFF. CDR3 nucleotide sequence: TGTGCCAGCAGCTTCCAGGAAAACACTGAAGCTTTCTTT.